This paragraph reports one T cell receptor beta chain. No antigen is known for it. Autoimmune disease history or systemic immunosuppression excluded patients. This sample was included in a study of OX40 agonist ivuxolimab in advanced cancers. The overall study: Partial responses occurred in three patients (one hepatocellular carcinoma, two cutaneous melanoma). Study-level findings and limits: The mean number of expanded clones was higher in CD8+ T cells than in CD4+.

TCRdb's table, derived via immunoSEQ multiplex PCR, lists solely in-frame clones and lacks some. The sample contains tens of thousands of clones, 82% of which appear only once. This sample comprised CD4+ or CD8+ T cells sorted from blood, obtained in a trial of the OX40 agonist ivuxolimab. The sequence derives from an adult with an advanced solid tumor such as melanoma, head and neck, liver or kidney cancer.

CDR3 DNA: TGTGCCAGTAGTTTCAGGGCCCTGATGAACACTGAAGCTTTCTTT. Protein: CASSFRALMNTEAFF. The rearrangement uses TRBV19 and TRBJ1-1; TRBD1 might be the D (5 bases). Trimming stripped 5 bases from V and 0 bases from J, with 13 bases between. The CDR3 contains 15 residues. Germline V gives CDR1 LNHDA, CDR2 SQIVND (reference sequence).